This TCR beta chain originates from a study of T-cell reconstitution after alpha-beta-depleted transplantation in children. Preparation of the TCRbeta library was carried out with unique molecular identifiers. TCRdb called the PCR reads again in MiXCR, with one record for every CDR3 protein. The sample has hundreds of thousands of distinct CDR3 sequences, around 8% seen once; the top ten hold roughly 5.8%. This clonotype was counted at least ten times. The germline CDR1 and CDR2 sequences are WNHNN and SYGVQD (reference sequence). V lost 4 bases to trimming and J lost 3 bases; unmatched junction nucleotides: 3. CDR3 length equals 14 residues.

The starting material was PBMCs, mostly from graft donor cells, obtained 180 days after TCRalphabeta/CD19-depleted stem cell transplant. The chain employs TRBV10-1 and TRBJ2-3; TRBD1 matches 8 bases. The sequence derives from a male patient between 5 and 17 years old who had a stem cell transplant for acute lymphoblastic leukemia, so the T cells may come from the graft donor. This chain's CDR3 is CASSATGGTDTQYF. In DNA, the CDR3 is TGCGCCAGCAGTGCCACAGGGGGTACAGATACGCAGTATTTT.